These 30 T cell receptor beta chains were all obtained from the same sample, sequenced in a study of blood T cell repertoires in COVID-19. Libraries were prepared by immunoSEQ multiplex PCR; TCRdb keeps only in-frame clonotypes and omits some of them. In the table there are 90,000 to 120,000 clones, 70% to 90% of which are singletons. What was sequenced was PBMCs or T cells enriched from blood (not recorded which). These receptors all stem from a woman aged 45 to 65 who had recovered from COVID-19.

This clone was counted between two and nine times. The gene calls are TRBV11-1 and TRBJ2-7; TRBD1 matches 7 bases. The length of the CDR3 is 16 residues. Germline CDR1 reads SGHAT; CDR2 reads FQDESV (reference sequence). With V trimmed by 5 bases and J by 2 bases, 12 bases remained unmatched. CDR3 DNA sequence: TGTGCCAGCAGCGAGAACCTCGGGACAGCCACCTACGAGCAGTACTTC. Protein product: CASSENLGTATYEQYF.

The chain is built from TRBV5-6 and TRBJ2-1; D may be TRBD2 (5 bases). Germline V CDR1 and CDR2: SGHDT, YYEEEE. V lost 1 base and J lost 6, with 14 bases in between. The CDR3 runs 15 residues. Here the CDR3 DNA reads TGTGCCAGCAGCTTGCTAGGGAGAGGAGGCAATGAGCAGTTCTTC. Amino acids: CASSLLGRGGNEQFF.

The CDR3 here is CASSQALRREGRDNEQFF. The CDR3 DNA reads as TGCGCCAGCAGCCAGGCTCTTCGGCGGGAGGGCCGCGACAATGAGCAGTTCTTC. This sequence joins TRBV4-1 and TRBJ2-1; 9 bases map to TRBD2. Germline CDR1 MGHRA, CDR2 YSYEKL. The CDR3 loop spans 18 amino acids. Trimming at V came to 3 bases and at J to 5 bases, leaving 14 bases not matched to a gene.

The chain carries TRBV28 and TRBJ1-2; D is possibly TRBD1 (6 bases). V shed 6 bases and J shed 6 bases, with 20 bases lying between them. CDR1 is MDHEN and CDR2 is SYDVKM in the germline V gene. This CDR3 spans 15 amino acids. CDR3 residues: CASRYTGKAWNGYTF. Here the CDR3 DNA reads TGTGCCAGCAGATACACAGGGAAGGCGTGGAATGGCTACACCTTC.

V is TRBV12-5 and J is TRBJ1-2, with D possibly matching TRBD1 (6 bases). Trimming shortened V by 3 bases and J by 0 bases, and 14 bases separated the two germline ends. The CDR3 length is 16 residues. The V gene's germline CDR1 is LGHNT and CDR2 FRNRAP. The CDR3 DNA is TGTGCTAGTGGTTTCCCGAGGGGACAAGCTAACTATGGCTACACCTTC. Translating it yields CASGFPRGQANYGYTF.

In its sample, this clone was seen once. The V gene is TRBV5-4, the J gene TRBJ2-5; 10 nucleotides line up with TRBD1. J was trimmed by 6 bases and V by 5 bases; bases with no gene match: 13. Germline-derived CDR1 and CDR2 are SGHNT and YYREEE (reference sequence). This CDR3 region has 16 residues. Here the CDR3 DNA reads TGTGCCAGCAGTCGTATTACGGACAGGGGGGACCAGACCCAGTACTTC. Its protein product is CASSRITDRGDQTQYF.

This chain uses TRBV6-5 with TRBJ2-1, with 9 bases that match TRBD2. Looked up from germline, CDR1 is MNHEY and CDR2 is SVGAGI. The CDR3 contains 15 residues. Losses at the gene ends were 2 bases for V and 10 bases for J; bases not matched to a gene: 9. As DNA, the CDR3 is TGTGCCAGCAGTTACAGAGGGGTACTAGCGGGCGAGCAGTTCTTC. Protein product: CASSYRGVLAGEQFF.

The gene calls are TRBV18 and TRBJ2-3; TRBD2 matches at 8 bases. CDR1 and CDR2 from the germline V gene are KGHSH and LQKENI. This CDR3 comprises 15 residues. J gave up 3 bases and V 3 bases, and 5 bases lay outside the gene matches. The CDR3 nucleotides read TGTGCCAGCTCACCGTCCGGGGGGGGTACAGATACGCAGTATTTT. Translating gives CASSPSGGGTDTQYF. The variable domain in full, completed from reference TRBV18 and TRBJ2-3, reads NAGVMQNPRHLVRRRGQEARLRCSPMKGHSHVYWYRQLPEEGLKFMVYLQKENIIDESGMPKERFSAEFPKEGPSILRIQQVVRGDSAAYFCASSPSGGGTDTQYFGPGTRLTVL.

The V and J genes are TRBV27 and TRBJ1-2; the match to TRBD1 covers 10 bases. The CDR3 sequence is 16 residues long. The junction had 11 bases not matched to a gene; V was cut back by 2 bases and J by 8 bases. Germline values: CDR1 MNHEY, CDR2 SMNVEV (reference sequence). The CDR3 loop reads CASSLSTRDRGQGYTF. CDR3 bases: TGTGCCAGCAGTTTAAGTACCCGGGACAGGGGTCAGGGCTACACCTTC.

The rearrangement uses TRBV5-1 and TRBJ2-1, with 8 bases aligning to TRBD2. Losses at the gene ends were 4 bases for V and 12 bases for J; bases not matched to a gene: 3. This CDR3 is 11 amino acids long. Germline CDR1 and CDR2: SGHRS and YFSETQ. Written as DNA, the CDR3 is TGCGCCAGCAGCGGGACTAGTCTGCAGTTCTTC. This sequence encodes CASSGTSLQFF.

The genes are TRBV5-1 and TRBJ2-5, with D perhaps TRBD2 (5 bases). Germline V gives CDR1 SGHRS, CDR2 YFSETQ. The CDR3 is 12 residues long. Trimming stripped 3 bases from V and 2 bases from J, with 5 bases between. The CDR3 loop is CASSSGQETQYF. The CDR3 DNA reads TGCGCCAGCAGCTCGGGGCAAGAGACCCAGTACTTC. The variable domain in full, with the rest retrieved from reference TRBV5-1 and TRBJ2-5, is KAGVTQTPRYLIKTRGQQVTLSCSPISGHRSVSWYQQTPGQGLQFLFEYFSETQRNKGNFPGRFSGRQFSNSRSEMNVSTLELGDSALYLCASSSGQETQYFGPGTRLLVL.

The chain is built from TRBV5-6 and TRBJ2-1, with 7 bases lining up with TRBD2. Germline V CDR1 and CDR2: SGHDT, YYEEEE. Germline trimming cut 0 bases from V and 5 bases from J; bases unmatched to any gene: 5. The CDR3 loop spans 15 amino acids. CDR3 loop: CASSLDGGNHNEQFF. The CDR3 DNA reads TGTGCCAGCAGCTTGGACGGGGGGAACCACAATGAGCAGTTCTTC. The variable domain in full, completed from reference TRBV5-6 and TRBJ2-1, reads DAGVTQSPTHLIKTRGQQVTLRCSPKSGHDTVSWYQQALGQGPQFIFQYYEEEERQRGNFPDRFSGHQFPNYSSELNVNALLLGDSALYLCASSLDGGNHNEQFFGPGTRLTVL.

The gene calls are TRBV6-5 and TRBJ1-2, with TRBD1 matching 9 bases. The V and J ends lost 7 bases and 4 bases, in that order; junction bases with no gene match: 7. Germline CDR1 reads MNHEY; CDR2 reads SVGAGI. The CDR3 is 14 residues long. CDR3 in DNA: TGTGCCAGCATAGGGTGGGACAGGGTCTATGGCTACACCTTC. Translated, it gives CASIGWDRVYGYTF.

The rearrangement joins TRBV5-4 to TRBJ2-5; the match to TRBD2 covers 14 bases. The CDR3 has 16 residues. The J segment lost 2 bases and the V segment lost 4 bases, leaving 4 bases of the junction unmatched. Germline CDR1 SGHNT, CDR2 YYREEE (reference sequence). CDR3 nucleotides: TGTGCCAGCAGCCCCAGGACTAGCGGGGGGCAAGAGACCCAGTACTTC. Amino acid sequence: CASSPRTSGGQETQYF.

The table lists this clone with a count of one. This rearrangement joins TRBV3-1 (or the pseudogene TRBV3-2) to TRBJ2-7, with D maybe TRBD2 (6 bases). CDR1 and CDR2 (germline): LGHDT, YNNKEL (reference sequence). V shed 3 bases and J shed 1 base, with 16 bases lying between them. The CDR3 sequence is 16 residues long. The CDR3, as DNA: TGTGCCAGCAGCCAGTGGGGAGGAGTAGTTTCCTACGAGCAGTACTTC. As protein: CASSQWGGVVSYEQYF.

J is TRBJ2-7 and V is TRBV6-1; possibly TRBD1 for D (6 bases). Germline CDR1 is MNHNS and CDR2 is SASEGT. Trimming stripped 1 base from V and 6 bases from J, with 16 bases between. This CDR3 comprises 15 residues. The CDR3 reads CASSEGWGPTLEQYF. In nucleotides, the CDR3 is TGTGCCAGCAGTGAAGGGTGGGGGCCCACCCTCGAGCAGTACTTC.

The chain uses TRBV6-5 and TRBJ2-7; perhaps TRBD1 as D (6 bases). This CDR3 contains 16 residues. The V end was cut by 4 bases, the J end by 3 bases, with 19 bases between. Germline assignment: CDR1 MNHEY and CDR2 SVGAGI. In DNA, the CDR3 is TGTGCCAGCAGTTTTTCCTCAGGGGCGTTTAACTACGAGCAGTACTTC. This gives the protein CASSFSSGAFNYEQYF.

This chain uses TRBV19 with TRBJ2-3; the match to TRBD1 covers 10 bases. This CDR3 region has 14 residues. J was trimmed by 4 bases and V by 8 bases; bases with no gene match: 6. CDR1 is LNHDA, CDR2 SQIVND, per germline (reference sequence). The CDR3 DNA follows: TGTGCCAGTTGCGGGGACAGGGGCTCAGATACGCAGTATTTT. This translates into CASCGDRGSDTQYF.

This chain's CDR3 is CASSDSGTGYSPLHF. CDR3 nucleotides: TGTGCCAGCAGTGATTCAGGGACAGGGTATTCACCCCTCCACTTT. This chain connects TRBV25-1 to TRBJ1-6; TRBD1 aligns across 9 bases. V was clipped by 3 bases and J by 8 bases; unmatched bases: 5. CDR3 length: 15 amino acids. Germline values: CDR1 MGHDK, CDR2 SYGVNS.

The gene calls are TRBV12-3 or TRBV12-4 and TRBJ2-5, with a tentative D call TRBD1 (6 bases). The CDR3 extends over 13 amino acids. V was trimmed by 8 bases and J by 7 bases, leaving 17 bases between them. Written as DNA, the CDR3 is TGTGCCAGCGCCAGACCAGGGGCGGGGACCCAGTACTTC. It encodes CASARPGAGTQYF.

The V and J genes are TRBV28 and TRBJ1-4; D may be TRBD1 (5 bases). This CDR3 comprises 15 residues. Trimming took off 2 bases at V and 5 bases at J, with 12 bases between the two ends. From germline, CDR1 is MDHEN and CDR2 SYDVKM. CDR3 region: CASSLRTSRNEKLFF. CDR3 sequence (DNA): TGTGCCAGCAGTTTACGGACATCCCGGAATGAAAAACTGTTTTTT.

V and J are TRBV2 and TRBJ2-7; D is unresolved. The V end was cut by 5 bases, the J end by 0 bases, with 2 bases between. CDR3 length: 11 residues. Germline CDR1 SNHLY, CDR2 FYNNEI. The CDR3 region is CASSRSYEQYF. The CDR3 region has the DNA TGTGCCAGCAGTCGCTCCTACGAGCAGTACTTC.

The gene calls are TRBV15 and TRBJ1-2, with TRBD1 identical over 7 bases. The ends lost 5 bases at V and 1 base at J; junction bases unmatched: 7. Germline CDR1 LNHNV, CDR2 YYDKDF (reference sequence). This CDR3 has 15 amino acids. DNA of the CDR3: TGTGCCACCAGCGAACAAAGGGGGCTTAACTATGGCTACACCTTC. Its protein is CATSEQRGLNYGYTF.

The chain links TRBV10-2 to TRBJ2-1; the match to TRBD2 covers 10 bases. This CDR3 is 15 amino acids long. The trim removed 6 bases at V and 6 bases at J, leaving 8 bases unmatched. The germline V gene has CDR1 WSHSY and CDR2 SAAADI. CDR3 in DNA: TGCGCCAGCAGGCTTCCGTCTAGCGGGGGCAATGAGCAGTTCTTC. As protein: CASRLPSSGGNEQFF.

The chain links TRBV4-1 to TRBJ2-5, with a weak D call TRBD1 (5 bases). Trimming cost V 3 bases and J 3 bases, with 8 bases left between them. The length of the CDR3 is 13 residues. Germline V gene lookup returns CDR1 MGHRA and CDR2 YSYEKL. Here the CDR3 reads CASSQDNKETQYF. CDR3 nucleotides: TGCGCCAGCAGCCAGGACAACAAAGAGACCCAGTACTTC.

The chain links TRBV11-2 to TRBJ2-2; 7 bases map to TRBD1. This CDR3 region has 15 residues. The germline CDR1 and CDR2 sequences are SGHAT and FQNNGV. The J segment lost 0 bases and the V segment lost 6 bases, leaving 4 bases of the junction unmatched. The CDR3 sequence is CASSPGTANTGELFF. The CDR3 DNA reads TGTGCCAGCAGTCCCGGGACAGCGAACACCGGGGAGCTGTTTTTT.

The genes are TRBV19 and TRBJ1-5; D may be TRBD1 (5 bases). The CDR3 sequence is 18 residues long. Germline CDR1 is LNHDA and CDR2 is SQIVND (reference sequence). Trimming left V 3 bases short and J 4 bases short, with 22 bases between. CDR3 residues: CASSIEVAGGFENQPQHF. The CDR3, as DNA: TGTGCCAGTAGTATTGAGGTGGCGGGGGGGTTTGAAAATCAGCCCCAGCATTTT. Complete variable domain (other parts from reference TRBV19 and TRBJ1-5): DGGITQSPKYLFRKEGQNVTLSCEQNLNHDAMYWYRQDPGQGLRLIYYSQIVNDFQKGDIAEGYSVSREKKESFPLTVTSAQKNPTAFYLCASSIEVAGGFENQPQHFGDGTRLSIL.

This clone was seen just once. The chain recombines TRBV21-1 with TRBJ1-1; the D segment call TRBD1 is taken from the table without a DNA check. TRBV21-1 is a pseudogene segment. The CDR3 is made up of 15 amino acids. For the CDR3, the DNA is TGTGCCAGCAGCGCCCGGACAGGGAAAGACACTGAAGCTTTCTTT. This gives the protein CASSARTGKDTEAFF.

Comments on this clone: In the same sample, other DNA sequences code for this CDR3. The genes are TRBV5-4 and TRBJ2-7, with 14 bases aligning to TRBD2. Germline V gives CDR1 SGHNT, CDR2 YYREEE (reference sequence). With V trimmed by 3 bases and J by 4 bases, 6 bases remained unmatched. This CDR3 is built from 16 residues. The CDR3 coding sequence is TGTGCCAGCAGCTACGGGACTAGCGGGAGTAGGTACGAGCAGTACTTC. It encodes CASSYGTSGSRYEQYF.

The rearrangement uses TRBV2 and TRBJ2-5, with a possible D match to TRBD2 (6 bases). The V end was cut by 2 bases, the J end by 1 base, with 17 bases between. Germline CDR1 and CDR2: SNHLY and FYNNEI. This CDR3 has 17 residues. CDR3 residues: CASSEWGLVGGQETQYF. The CDR3 coding sequence is TGTGCCAGCAGTGAATGGGGTCTAGTGGGGGGCCAAGAGACCCAGTACTTC.